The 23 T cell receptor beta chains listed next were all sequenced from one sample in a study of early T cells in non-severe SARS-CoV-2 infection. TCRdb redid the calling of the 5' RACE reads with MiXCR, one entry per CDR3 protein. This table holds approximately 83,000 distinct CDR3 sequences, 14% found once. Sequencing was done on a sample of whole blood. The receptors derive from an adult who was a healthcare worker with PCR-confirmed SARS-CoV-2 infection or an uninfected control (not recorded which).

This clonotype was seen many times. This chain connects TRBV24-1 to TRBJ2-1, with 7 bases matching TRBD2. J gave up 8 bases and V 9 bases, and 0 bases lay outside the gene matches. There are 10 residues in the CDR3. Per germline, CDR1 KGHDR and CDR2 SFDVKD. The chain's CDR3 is CATGGDEQFF. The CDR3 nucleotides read TGTGCCACCGGGGGGGATGAGCAGTTCTTC.

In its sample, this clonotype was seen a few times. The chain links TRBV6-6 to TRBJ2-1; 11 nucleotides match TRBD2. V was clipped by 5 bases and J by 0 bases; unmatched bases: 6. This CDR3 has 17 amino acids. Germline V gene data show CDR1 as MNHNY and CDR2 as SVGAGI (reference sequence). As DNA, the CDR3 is TGTGCCAGCAGTGGCCAGACTAGCGGGGCCTCCTACAATGAGCAGTTCTTC. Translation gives CASSGQTSGASYNEQFF.

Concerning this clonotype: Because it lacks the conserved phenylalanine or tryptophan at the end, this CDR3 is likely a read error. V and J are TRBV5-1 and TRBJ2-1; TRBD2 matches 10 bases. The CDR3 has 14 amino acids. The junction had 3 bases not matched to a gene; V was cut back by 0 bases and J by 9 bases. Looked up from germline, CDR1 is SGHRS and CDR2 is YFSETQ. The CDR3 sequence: CASSLVLAGSEQFS. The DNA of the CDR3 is TGCGCCAGCAGCTTGGTACTAGCGGGGAGTGAGCAGTTCTCC.

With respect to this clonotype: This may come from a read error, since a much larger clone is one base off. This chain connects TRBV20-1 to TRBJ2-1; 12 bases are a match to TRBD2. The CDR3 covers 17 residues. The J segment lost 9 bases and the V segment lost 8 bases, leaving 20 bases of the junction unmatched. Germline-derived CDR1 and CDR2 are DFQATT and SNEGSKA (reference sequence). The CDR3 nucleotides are TGCAGTCCTCTCACCCGGACTAGCGGGGATATCCGCTTTGAGCAGTTCTTC. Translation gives CSPLTRTSGDIRFEQFF.

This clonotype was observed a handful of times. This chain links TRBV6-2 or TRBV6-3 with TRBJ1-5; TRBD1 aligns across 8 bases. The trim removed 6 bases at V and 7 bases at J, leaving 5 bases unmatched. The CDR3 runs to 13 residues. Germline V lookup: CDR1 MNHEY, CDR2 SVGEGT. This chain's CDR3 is CASRGQVGQPQHF. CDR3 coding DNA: TGTGCCAGCAGGGGACAGGTTGGACAGCCCCAGCATTTT.

CDR3 DNA: TGTGCCAGCAGCTTAGAAGGGGCTAGTAAGTCCGAGCAGTTCTTC. Its protein is CASSLEGASKSEQFF. This chain uses TRBV11-3 with TRBJ2-1, with D tentatively TRBD1 (5 bases). CDR3 length: 15 residues. Germline V gene sequence: CDR1 SGHNT, CDR2 YENEEA. The germline V and J ends were trimmed by 0 bases and 10 bases, with 16 bases remaining between them.

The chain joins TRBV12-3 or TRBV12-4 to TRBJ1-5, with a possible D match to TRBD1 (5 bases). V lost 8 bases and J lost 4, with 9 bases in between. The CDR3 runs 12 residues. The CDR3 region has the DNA TGTGCCAGCGGGACCTTAAATCAGCCCCAGCATTTT. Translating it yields CASGTLNQPQHF.

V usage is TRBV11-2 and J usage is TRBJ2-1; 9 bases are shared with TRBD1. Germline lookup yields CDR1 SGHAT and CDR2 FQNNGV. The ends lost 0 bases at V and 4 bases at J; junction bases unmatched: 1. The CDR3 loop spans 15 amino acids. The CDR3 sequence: CASSLDGTGYNEQFF. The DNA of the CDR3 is TGTGCCAGCAGCTTAGATGGGACAGGGTACAATGAGCAGTTCTTC.

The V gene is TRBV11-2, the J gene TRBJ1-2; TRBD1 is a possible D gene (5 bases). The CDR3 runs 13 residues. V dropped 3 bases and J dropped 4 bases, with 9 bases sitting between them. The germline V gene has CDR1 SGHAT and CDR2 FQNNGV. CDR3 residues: CASSFRGSYGYTF. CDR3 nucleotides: TGTGCCAGCAGCTTTAGGGGCAGCTATGGCTACACCTTC. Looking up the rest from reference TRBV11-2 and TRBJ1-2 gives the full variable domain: EAGVAQSPRYKIIEKRQSVAFWCNPISGHATLYWYQQILGQGPKLLIQFQNNGVVDDSQLPKDRFSAERLKGVDSTLKIQPAKLEDSAVYLCASSFRGSYGYTFGSGTRLTVV.

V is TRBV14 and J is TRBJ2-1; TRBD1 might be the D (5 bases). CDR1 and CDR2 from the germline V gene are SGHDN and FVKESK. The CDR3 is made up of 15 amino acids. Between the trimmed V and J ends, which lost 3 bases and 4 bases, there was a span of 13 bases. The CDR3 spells CASSQLSRGYNEQFF. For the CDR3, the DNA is TGTGCCAGCAGCCAGCTCAGTAGGGGTTACAATGAGCAGTTCTTC.

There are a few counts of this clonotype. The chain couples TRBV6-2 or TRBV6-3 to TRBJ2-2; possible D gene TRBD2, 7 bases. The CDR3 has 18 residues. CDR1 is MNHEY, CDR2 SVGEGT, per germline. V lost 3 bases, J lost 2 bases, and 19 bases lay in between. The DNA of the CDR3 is TGTGCCAGCAGTTATCGAAATTCGGGGGGCGGAAACACCGGGGAGCTGTTTTTT. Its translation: CASSYRNSGGGNTGELFF.

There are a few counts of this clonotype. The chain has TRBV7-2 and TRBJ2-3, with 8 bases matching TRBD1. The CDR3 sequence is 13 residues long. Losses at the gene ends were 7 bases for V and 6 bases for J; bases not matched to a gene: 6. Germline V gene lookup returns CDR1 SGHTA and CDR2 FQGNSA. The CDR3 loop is CASKRTGRDTQYF. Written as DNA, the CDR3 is TGTGCCAGCAAGAGGACAGGGAGGGATACGCAGTATTTT.

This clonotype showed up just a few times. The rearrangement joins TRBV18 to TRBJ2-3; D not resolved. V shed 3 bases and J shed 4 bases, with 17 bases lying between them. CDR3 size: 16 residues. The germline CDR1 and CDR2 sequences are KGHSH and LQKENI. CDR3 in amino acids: CASSPVRLVRADTQYF. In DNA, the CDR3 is TGTGCCAGCTCACCTGTCAGGTTGGTTCGCGCAGATACGCAGTATTTT.

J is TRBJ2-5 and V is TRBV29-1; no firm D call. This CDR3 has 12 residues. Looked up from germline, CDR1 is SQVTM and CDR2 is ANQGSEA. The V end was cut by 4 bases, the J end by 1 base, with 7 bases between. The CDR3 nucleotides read TGCAGCGTTGGTAGCCTCCAAGAGACCCAGTACTTC. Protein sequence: CSVGSLQETQYF. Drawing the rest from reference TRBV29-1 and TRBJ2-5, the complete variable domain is SAVISQKPSRDICQRGTSLTIQCQVDSQVTMMFWYRQQPGQSLTLIATANQGSEATYESGFVIDKFPISRPNLTFSTLTVSNMSPEDSSIYLCSVGSLQETQYFGPGTRLLVL.

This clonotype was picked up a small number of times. The CDR3 region is CASTRGGQIYEQYF. The CDR3, as DNA: TGTGCCAGCACCCGAGGGGGACAGATCTACGAGCAGTACTTC. V gene TRBV2 combines with J gene TRBJ2-7, with TRBD1 matching 7 bases. The CDR3 sequence is 14 residues long. J lost 3 bases, V lost 7 bases, and 9 bases had no gene match. Germline V lookup: CDR1 SNHLY, CDR2 FYNNEI.

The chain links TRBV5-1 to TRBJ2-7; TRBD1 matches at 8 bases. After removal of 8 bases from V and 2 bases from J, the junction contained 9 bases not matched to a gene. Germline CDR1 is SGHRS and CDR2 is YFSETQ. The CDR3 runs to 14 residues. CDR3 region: CASCPGQAAYEQYF. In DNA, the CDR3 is TGCGCCAGTTGTCCGGGACAGGCGGCCTACGAGCAGTACTTC.

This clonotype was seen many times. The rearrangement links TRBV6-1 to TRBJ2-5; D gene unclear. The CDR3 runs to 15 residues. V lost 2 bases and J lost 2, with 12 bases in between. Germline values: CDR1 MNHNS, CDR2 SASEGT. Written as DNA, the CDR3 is TGTGCCAGCAGTGAAATTCGTGGGCAGCAAGAGACCCAGTACTTC. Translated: CASSEIRGQQETQYF.

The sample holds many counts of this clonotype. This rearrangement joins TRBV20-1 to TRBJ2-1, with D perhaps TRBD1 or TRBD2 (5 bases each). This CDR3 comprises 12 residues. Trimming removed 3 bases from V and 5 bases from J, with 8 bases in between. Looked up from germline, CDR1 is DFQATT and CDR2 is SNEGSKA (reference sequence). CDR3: CSARRGDNEQFF. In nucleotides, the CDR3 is TGCAGTGCTAGGCGAGGGGACAATGAGCAGTTCTTC.

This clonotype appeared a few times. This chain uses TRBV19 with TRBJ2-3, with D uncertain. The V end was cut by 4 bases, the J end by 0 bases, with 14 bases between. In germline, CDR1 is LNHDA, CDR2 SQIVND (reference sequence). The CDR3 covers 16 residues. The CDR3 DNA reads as TGTGCCAGTAGTACCCGGCACTCCTCTAGCACAGATACGCAGTATTTT. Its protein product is CASSTRHSSSTDTQYF.

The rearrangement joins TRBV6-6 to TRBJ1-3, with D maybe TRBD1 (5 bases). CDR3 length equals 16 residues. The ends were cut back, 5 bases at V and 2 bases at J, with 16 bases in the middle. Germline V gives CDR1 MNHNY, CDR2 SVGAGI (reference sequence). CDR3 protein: CASSTDRGEPGNTIYF. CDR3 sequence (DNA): TGTGCCAGCAGTACCGACCGAGGGGAGCCTGGAAACACCATATATTTT.

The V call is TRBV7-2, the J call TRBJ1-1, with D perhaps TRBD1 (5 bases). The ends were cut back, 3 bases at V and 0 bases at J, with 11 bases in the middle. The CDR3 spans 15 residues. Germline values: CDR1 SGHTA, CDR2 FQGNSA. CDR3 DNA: TGTGCCAGCAGCTTGGGGGTCCTAATGAACACTGAAGCTTTCTTT. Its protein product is CASSLGVLMNTEAFF.

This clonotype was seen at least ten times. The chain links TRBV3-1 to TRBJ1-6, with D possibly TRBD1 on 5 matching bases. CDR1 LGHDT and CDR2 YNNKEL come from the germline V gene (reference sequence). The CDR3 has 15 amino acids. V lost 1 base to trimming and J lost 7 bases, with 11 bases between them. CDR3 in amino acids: CASSQVPGGNSPLHF. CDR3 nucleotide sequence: TGTGCCAGCAGCCAAGTACCGGGGGGAAATTCACCCCTCCACTTT.

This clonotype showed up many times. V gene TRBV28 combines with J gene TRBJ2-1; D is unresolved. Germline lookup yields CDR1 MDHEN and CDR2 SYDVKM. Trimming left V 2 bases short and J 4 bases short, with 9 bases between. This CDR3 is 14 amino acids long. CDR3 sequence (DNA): TGTGCCAGCAGTTTAGTACAGAGTTACAATGAGCAGTTCTTC. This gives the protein CASSLVQSYNEQFF.